A selection of T cell receptor beta chains follows, all from one sample in a study of blood T cell repertoires in COVID-19. Sequencing was performed with immunoSEQ multiplex PCR; in TCRdb, only in-frame clones are kept and a portion is missing. There are 70,000 to 95,000 clones in the sample; 75% to 95% occur only once, and just under 4% lies in the top ten. The sequencing input was peripheral blood. The receptors originated from a woman in her 50s in a cohort sampled during active COVID-19. The CDR3 runs from the conserved cysteine through the conserved F or W. The D gene is left open where the match is weak. Rows may omit the clone size; those that give it use once, few, many or a size class.

D gene,J gene,clone size,V gene,CDR3 protein,CDR3 DNA
-,TRBJ2-3,once,TRBV4-1,CASSQTTGRDTDTQYF,TGCGCCAGCAGCCAAACCACAGGGCGAGACACAGATACGCAGTATTTT
TRBD1,TRBJ2-5,-,TRBV14,CASNRDPGGTQYF,TGTGCCAGCAATCGGGACCCAGGGGGGACCCAGTACTTC
-,TRBJ2-7,-,TRBV30,CAWRGGGGYEQYF,TGTGCCTGGCGAGGGGGGGGAGGCTACGAGCAGTACTTC
-,TRBJ2-7,-,TRBV19,CASSIKTGSYEQYF,TGTGCCAGTAGTATCAAGACAGGCTCCTACGAGCAGTACTTC
-,TRBJ2-1,-,TRBV5-1,CASSLDVLYNEQFF,TGCGCCAGCAGCTTGGATGTCCTTTACAATGAGCAGTTCTTC
TRBD2,TRBJ2-2,-,TRBV6-5,CASSGTSGATGELFF,TGTGCCAGCAGCGGCACTAGCGGTGCCACCGGGGAGCTGTTTTTT
TRBD2,TRBJ2-7,once,TRBV9,CASSADLGTSGRRLEQYF,TGTGCCAGCAGCGCCGACCTCGGGACTAGCGGGAGAAGACTCGAGCAGTACTTC
TRBD1,TRBJ2-1,-,TRBV7-6,CASSLKIQGAYNEQFF,TGTGCCAGCAGCTTAAAAATACAGGGGGCCTACAATGAGCAGTTCTTC
TRBD2,TRBJ2-7,once,TRBV6-5,CASTGGGPYEQYF,TGTGCCAGCACTGGCGGGGGGCCATACGAGCAGTACTTC
TRBD1,TRBJ2-1,-,TRBV24-1,CATSDPTGGSEQFF,TGTGCCACCAGTGATCCCACAGGGGGTTCTGAGCAGTTCTTC
-,TRBJ2-3,once,TRBV7-3,CASSLGGRFDTQYF,TGTGCCAGCAGCTTAGGGGGCCGCTTCGATACGCAGTATTTT
-,TRBJ2-3,-,TRBV10-2,CASSAGDPRAYTQYF,TGCGCCAGCAGTGCGGGGGACCCAAGGGCCTATACGCAGTATTTT
-,TRBJ1-5,-,TRBV14,CASSHPRAIQPQHF,TGTGCCAGCAGCCATCCCAGGGCTATTCAGCCCCAGCATTTT
TRBD1,TRBJ1-3,once,TRBV5-1,CASSATGSGNTIYF,TGCGCCAGCAGCGCGACAGGGTCTGGAAACACCATATATTTT
TRBD1,TRBJ1-2,-,TRBV9,CASSVDDRGGYTF,TGTGCCAGCAGCGTAGACGACAGGGGTGGCTACACCTTC
-,TRBJ2-7,few,TRBV7-3,CASSPFGSSYEQYF,TGTGCCAGCAGCCCCTTCGGGAGCTCCTACGAGCAGTACTTC
TRBD2,TRBJ2-5,once,TRBV28,CASSTIWREREETQYF,TGTGCCAGCAGTACCATCTGGCGGGAGAGAGAAGAGACCCAGTACTTC
-,TRBJ2-7,-,TRBV2,CASAGTSYEQYF,TGTGCCAGCGCAGGTACAAGCTACGAGCAGTACTTC
-,TRBJ1-1,-,TRBV3-1/TRBV3-2,CASSQPTWGVEAFF,TGTGCCAGCAGCCAACCAACTTGGGGGGTTGAAGCTTTCTTT
-,TRBJ2-7,-,TRBV29-1,CSVDGGGYEQYF,TGCAGCGTTGACGGCGGAGGCTACGAGCAGTACTTC
-,TRBJ2-1,few,TRBV5-1,CASSRGQYNEQFF,TGCGCCAGCAGCCGAGGACAGTACAATGAGCAGTTCTTC
TRBD2,TRBJ2-5,once,TRBV5-1,CASSLGRGTQYF,TGCGCCAGCAGCTTAGGGAGGGGGACCCAGTACTTC
TRBD2,TRBJ2-1,-,TRBV5-1,CASSPSGGVYNEQFF,TGCGCCAGCAGCCCGAGCGGGGGAGTGTACAATGAGCAGTTCTTC
-,TRBJ1-1,-,TRBV7-9,CASSPRENTEAFF,TGTGCCAGCAGCCCCAGGGAGAACACTGAAGCTTTCTTT
-,TRBJ1-2,-,TRBV6-6,CASASLEVHYGYTF,TGTGCCAGCGCAAGTCTCGAGGTCCACTATGGCTACACCTTC
-,TRBJ2-5,-,TRBV6-5,CASLFRGGETQYF,TGTGCCAGCTTGTTTAGGGGGGGGGAGACCCAGTACTTC
TRBD1,TRBJ2-7,-,TRBV12-5,CASGLVGGQTYEQYF,TGTGCTAGTGGTTTGGTAGGGGGACAGACCTACGAGCAGTACTTC
TRBD2,TRBJ2-7,-,TRBV29-1,CSVELAGPSYEQYF,TGCAGCGTTGAACTAGCGGGGCCCTCCTACGAGCAGTACTTC
-,TRBJ1-2,few,TRBV19,CATIRKEAGPYGYTF,TGTGCCACGATCAGAAAAGAGGCGGGCCCCTATGGCTACACCTTC
-,TRBJ1-2,-,TRBV28,CASTSGGEFGYGYTF,TGTGCCAGCACTTCGGGAGGGGAATTTGGCTATGGCTACACCTTC
-,TRBJ2-7,-,TRBV11-3,CASSLGGNEQYF,TGTGCCAGCAGCTTAGGAGGTAACGAGCAGTACTTC
TRBD1,TRBJ2-1,once,TRBV7-8,CASSRTGVRSSYNEQFF,TGTGCCAGCAGCCGGACAGGGGTCAGGAGCTCCTACAATGAGCAGTTCTTC
-,TRBJ1-1,-,TRBV7-8,CASSLYGERGAFF,TGTGCCAGCAGCTTATATGGGGAAAGGGGGGCTTTCTTT
-,TRBJ1-5,-,TRBV24-1,CATSDHRYSNQPQHF,TGTGCCACCAGTGATCACAGATATAGCAATCAGCCCCAGCATTTT
-,TRBJ2-7,-,TRBV28,CASSFAGNYEQYF,TGTGCCAGCAGTTTTGCAGGGAACTACGAGCAGTACTTC
TRBD1,TRBJ2-1,once,TRBV2,CASSEDRAYNEQFF,TGTGCCAGCAGTGAGGACAGGGCCTACAATGAGCAGTTCTTC
-,TRBJ1-3,-,TRBV2,CASGGNTIYF,TGTGCCAGCGGCGGAAACACCATATATTTT